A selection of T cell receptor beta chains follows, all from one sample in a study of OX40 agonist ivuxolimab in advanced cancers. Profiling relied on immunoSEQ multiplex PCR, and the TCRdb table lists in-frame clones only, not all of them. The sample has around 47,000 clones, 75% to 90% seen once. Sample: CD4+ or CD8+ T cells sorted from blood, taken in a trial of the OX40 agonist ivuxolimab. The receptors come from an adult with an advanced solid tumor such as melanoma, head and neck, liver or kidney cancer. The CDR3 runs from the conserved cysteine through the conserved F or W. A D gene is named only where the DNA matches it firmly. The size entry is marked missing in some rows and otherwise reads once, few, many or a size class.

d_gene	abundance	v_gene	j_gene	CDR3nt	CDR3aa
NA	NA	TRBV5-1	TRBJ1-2	TGCGCCAGCAGCCCTGGTGGACCGAGATATGGCTACACCTTC	CASSPGGPRYGYTF
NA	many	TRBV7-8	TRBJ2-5	TGTGCCAGCAGCCCAGAGGACAGCGCTTACCAAGAGACCCAGTACTTC	CASSPEDSAYQETQYF
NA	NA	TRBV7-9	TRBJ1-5	TGTGCCAGCAGCTTAGGTAATCAGCCCCAGCATTTT	CASSLGNQPQHF
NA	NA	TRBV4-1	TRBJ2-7	TGCGCCAGCAGCCAATCATGGGTAACCGAGCAGTACTTC	CASSQSWVTEQYF
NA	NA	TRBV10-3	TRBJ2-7	TGTGCCATCAGTGAGTCTCTGGGGCTTCCCTACGAGCAGTACTTC	CAISESLGLPYEQYF
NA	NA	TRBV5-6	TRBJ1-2	TGTGCCAGCAGCCTCGCAGGTCTCCCTCATGGCTACACCTTC	CASSLAGLPHGYTF
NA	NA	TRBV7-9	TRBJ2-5	TGTGCCAGCAGCTTAGCGCTCAAGGAGACCCAGTACTTC	CASSLALKETQYF
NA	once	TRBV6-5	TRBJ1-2	TGTGCCAGCAGCCCGGGTGGGGACAACTATGGCTACACCTTC	CASSPGGDNYGYTF
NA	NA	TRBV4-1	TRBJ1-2	TGCGCCAGCAGCCCCTCGATTGGGGCTTCTAACTATGGCTACACCTTC	CASSPSIGASNYGYTF
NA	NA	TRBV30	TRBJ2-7	TGTGCCTGGGGTTCGGACGAGCAGTACTTC	CAWGSDEQYF
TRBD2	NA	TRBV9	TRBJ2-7	TGTGCCAGCAGCCTACTAGCGGGGGAATATTACGAGCAGTACTTC	CASSLLAGEYYEQYF
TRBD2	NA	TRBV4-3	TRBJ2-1	TGCGCCAGCAGCCAATGGGTCCGGGGGGGCCGGGTAGATGAGCAGTTCTTC	CASSQWVRGGRVDEQFF
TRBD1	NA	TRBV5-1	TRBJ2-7	TGCGCCAGCAGCTTGGGACAGGGGACGACCTACGAGCAGTACTTC	CASSLGQGTTYEQYF
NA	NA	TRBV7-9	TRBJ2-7	TGTGCCAGCCCCCCAGGAGGCGGAGGTTACGAGCAGTACTTC	CASPPGGGGYEQYF
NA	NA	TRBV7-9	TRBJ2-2	TGTGCCAGCAGCTTAGGTTTCGGGTTCCAGGGGACCGGGGAGCTGTTTTTT	CASSLGFGFQGTGELFF
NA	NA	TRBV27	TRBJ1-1	TGTGCCAGCAGTTACGGACAATCCACTGAAGCTTTCTTT	CASSYGQSTEAFF
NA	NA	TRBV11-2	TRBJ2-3	TGTGCCAGCAGCACCCGGGAATTAGAGTATTTT	CASSTRELEYF
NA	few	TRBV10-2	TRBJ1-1	TGCGCCAGCAGTGAGGGCGGCACTGAAGCTTTCTTT	CASSEGGTEAFF
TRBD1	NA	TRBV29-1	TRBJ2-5	TGCAGCGTTGAAGGGGATCGGGACAGAAGTTGGCAGACCCAGTACTTC	CSVEGDRDRSWQTQYF
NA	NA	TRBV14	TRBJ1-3	TGTGCCAGCAGCTACGGGGGGAACACCATATATTTT	CASSYGGNTIYF
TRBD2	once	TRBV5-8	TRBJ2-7	TGTGCCAGCAGCCAAGAACAGCGGGGGGAAGCCTACGAGCAGTACTTC	CASSQEQRGEAYEQYF
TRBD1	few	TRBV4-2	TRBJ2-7	TGTGCCAGCAGCCAAGTTGCGGGACAGGCCTCCTACGAGCAGTACTTC	CASSQVAGQASYEQYF
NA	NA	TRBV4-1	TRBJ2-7	TGCGCCAGCAGCCAAGACAGGGTTTTGTACGAGCAGTACTTC	CASSQDRVLYEQYF
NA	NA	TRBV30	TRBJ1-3	TGTGCCTGTGTGACGGGCTCTGGAAACACCATATATTTT	CACVTGSGNTIYF
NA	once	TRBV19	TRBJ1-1	TGTGCCAGTAACCACCGGGCCCATGGCACTGAAGCTTTCTTT	CASNHRAHGTEAFF
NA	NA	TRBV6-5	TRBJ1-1	TGTGCCAGCAGTTACCAGGGCCAAGGGACTGAAGCTTTCTTT	CASSYQGQGTEAFF
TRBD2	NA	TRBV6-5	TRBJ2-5	TGTGCCAGCAGATATAGCGGGGGGGCCGGAGAGACCCAGTACTTC	CASRYSGGAGETQYF
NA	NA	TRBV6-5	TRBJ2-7	TGTGCCAGCAGTTTCACCCCGGGACGGGAGTACGAGCAGTACTTC	CASSFTPGREYEQYF
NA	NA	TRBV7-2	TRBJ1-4	TGTGCCAGCAGCTTAGACCTTAATGAAAAACTGTTTTTT	CASSLDLNEKLFF
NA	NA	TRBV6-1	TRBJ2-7	TGTGCCAGCCGTTGGGTATCAACCTACGAGCAGTACTTC	CASRWVSTYEQYF
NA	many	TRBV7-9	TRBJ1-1	TGTGCCAGCAGGACAGGGAACACTGAAGCTTTCTTT	CASRTGNTEAFF
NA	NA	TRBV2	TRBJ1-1	TGTGCCAGCAGTGACAGGGGATACACTGAAGCTTTCTTT	CASSDRGYTEAFF
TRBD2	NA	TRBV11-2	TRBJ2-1	TGTGCCAGCAGCTTAGAAGGCGGGGGACTGTACAATGAGCAGTTCTTC	CASSLEGGGLYNEQFF
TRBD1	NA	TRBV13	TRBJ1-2	TGTGCCAGCAGCTACGGCCCTGAGGTGGGACAGGGATTCCCTATGGTTTTTGGTGGCTACACCTTC	CASSYGPEVGQGFPMVFGGYTF
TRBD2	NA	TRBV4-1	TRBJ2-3	TGCGCCAGCAGTTCCCTCCTAGCGGAGACCACAGATACGCAGTATTTT	CASSSLLAETTDTQYF
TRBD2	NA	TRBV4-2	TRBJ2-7	TGTGCCAGCAGCCAAGAAGCGGCGGGGGGAGCTTACGAGCAGTACTTC	CASSQEAAGGAYEQYF
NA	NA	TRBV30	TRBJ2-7	TGTGCCTACGGGCAGGGAACATACGAGCAGTACTTC	CAYGQGTYEQYF
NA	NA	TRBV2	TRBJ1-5	TGTGCCAGCAGCAGGGGATACGGCAATCAGCCCCAGCATTTT	CASSRGYGNQPQHF
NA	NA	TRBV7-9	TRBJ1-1	TGTGCCAGCAGCTCCCTAAGGGGTGTGAACACTGAAGCTTTCTTT	CASSSLRGVNTEAFF
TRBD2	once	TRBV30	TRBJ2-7	TGTGCCTGGAGTTCCCCGGCTAGCGGGTCCTACGAGCAGTACTTC	CAWSSPASGSYEQYF
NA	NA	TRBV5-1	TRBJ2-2	TGCGCCAGCAGCTTGAAAACAGGGAGGGCCGGGGAGCTGTTTTTT	CASSLKTGRAGELFF
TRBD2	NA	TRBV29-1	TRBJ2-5	TGCAGCGTTGATGGGCTAGCGGTAGAGACCCAGTACTTC	CSVDGLAVETQYF
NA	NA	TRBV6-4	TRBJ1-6	TGTGCCAGCAGTGAAGGGAATAATTCACCCCTCCACTTT	CASSEGNNSPLHF
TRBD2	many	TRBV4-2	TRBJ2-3	TGTGCCAGCAGCCAAGAAGCGGCGGGGGGGGCAGATACGCAGTATTTT	CASSQEAAGGADTQYF
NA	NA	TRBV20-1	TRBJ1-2	TGCAGTGCTAACTATGGCTACACCTTC	CSANYGYTF
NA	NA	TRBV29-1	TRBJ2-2	TGCAGCGTTGAACCCACCCCAGGGGAGCTGTTTTTT	CSVEPTPGELFF
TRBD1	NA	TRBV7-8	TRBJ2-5	TGTGCCAGCAGCTTATGGGTAGGACAGGGACAAGAGACCCAGTACTTC	CASSLWVGQGQETQYF